A selection of T cell receptor beta chains follows, all from one sample in a study of CD4+ T cells in melanoma. Clones were read by immunoSEQ multiplex PCR, and TCRdb kept only the in-frame ones, dropping some. The table shows around 110,000 clones, with roughly 90% occurring only once. Sequenced material: peripheral blood. These receptors came from a human donor with melanoma. Each CDR3 is given with its conserved first and last residue. D genes are given only for firm matches. Clone sizes are given selectively: once, few, many, or a class where the clone is expanded.

j_call v_call clone_size d_call cdr3_nt cdr3_aa
TRBJ1-1 TRBV5-1 . TRBD1 TGCGCCAGCAGCGGGGACAGGGGGCTTACTGAAGCTTTCTTT CASSGDRGLTEAFF
TRBJ2-2 TRBV11-2 . . TGTGCCAGCAGCTCGCTGGGACGGATAAACACCGGGGAGCTGTTTTTT CASSSLGRINTGELFF
TRBJ1-1 TRBV10-3 . TRBD1 TGTGCCATCAGGGAGGGGGCAACCCTCACTGAAGCTTTCTTT CAIREGATLTEAFF
TRBJ2-5 TRBV29-1 . . TGCAGCGTTGAAGGGGGCGGTCAAGAGACCCAGTACTTC CSVEGGGQETQYF
TRBJ2-7 TRBV4-3 once . TGCGCCAGCAGCCAAGATACGACAGGTTCCTACGAGCAGTACTTC CASSQDTTGSYEQYF
TRBJ1-1 TRBV10-2 . . TGCGCCAGCAGTGAGTCGCGAAGGGGGACTGAAGCTTTCTTT CASSESRRGTEAFF
TRBJ1-1 TRBV9 . TRBD1 TGTGCCAGCAGCGTAGCAGAGGACAGGGGCGTGAACACTGAAGCTTTCTTT CASSVAEDRGVNTEAFF
TRBJ2-1 TRBV27 few . TGTGCCAGCAGTCTCGGGGCTGAGCAGTTCTTC CASSLGAEQFF
TRBJ1-1 TRBV10-3 few . TGTGCCATCACTTCGATTTGGGGTGAAGCTTTCTTT CAITSIWGEAFF
TRBJ1-1 TRBV18 . TRBD1 TGTGCCAGCTCACCAGTGGGGGCAGGGGGTGAAGCTTTCTTT CASSPVGAGGEAFF
TRBJ2-4 TRBV10-1 . TRBD2 TGCGCCAGCAACCATAGCGGGGTTGAGGGCATTCAGTACTTC CASNHSGVEGIQYF
TRBJ2-2 TRBV9 . TRBD2 TGTGCCAGCAGCAGTCTAGCGGACAACACCGGGGAGCTGTTTTTT CASSSLADNTGELFF
TRBJ2-3 TRBV28 . . TGTGCCAGCAGCTCTCTCCGCCGGGTCTCAGATACGCAGTATTTT CASSSLRRVSDTQYF
TRBJ2-3 TRBV5-1 . . TGCGCCAGCAGCTTGGAGGCAGATACGCAGTATTTT CASSLEADTQYF
TRBJ2-5 TRBV5-5 . TRBD1 TGTGCCAGCAGGAAGGGGTTGCGAGGGGGCGAGGAGACCCAGTACTTC CASRKGLRGGEETQYF